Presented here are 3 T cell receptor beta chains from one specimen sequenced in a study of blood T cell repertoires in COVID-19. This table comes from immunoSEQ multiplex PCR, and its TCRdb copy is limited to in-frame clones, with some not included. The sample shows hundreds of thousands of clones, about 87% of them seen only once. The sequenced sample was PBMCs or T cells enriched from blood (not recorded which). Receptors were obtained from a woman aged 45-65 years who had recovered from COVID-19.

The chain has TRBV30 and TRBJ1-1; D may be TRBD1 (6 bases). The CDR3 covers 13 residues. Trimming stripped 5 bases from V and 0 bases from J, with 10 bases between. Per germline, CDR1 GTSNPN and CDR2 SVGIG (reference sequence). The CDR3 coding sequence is TGTGCCTGGGAGAGGGGGTTGAACACTGAAGCTTTCTTT. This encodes CAWERGLNTEAFF.

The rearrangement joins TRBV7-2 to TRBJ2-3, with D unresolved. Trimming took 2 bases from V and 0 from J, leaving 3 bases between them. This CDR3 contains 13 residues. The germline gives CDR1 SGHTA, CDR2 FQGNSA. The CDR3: CASSLQSTDTQYF. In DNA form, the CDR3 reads TGTGCCAGCAGCTTACAGAGCACAGATACGCAGTATTTT.

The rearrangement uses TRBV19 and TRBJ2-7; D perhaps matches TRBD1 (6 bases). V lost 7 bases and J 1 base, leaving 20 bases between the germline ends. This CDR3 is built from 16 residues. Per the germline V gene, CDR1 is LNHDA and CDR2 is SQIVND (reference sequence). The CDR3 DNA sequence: TGTGCCAGTACCTATCGGTCTGGGGGCGGATCCTACGAGCAGTACTTC. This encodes CASTYRSGGGSYEQYF.